These 18 T cell receptor beta chains share one sample of origin, sequenced in a study of blood T cell repertoires in COVID-19. Repertoires were generated with immunoSEQ multiplex PCR, while TCRdb's copy carries only in-frame clones and drops some. The sample comprises around 270,000 clones, 84% of which are singletons, and 4.2% rests with the top ten. Sequencing input: peripheral blood. The receptor source for this set is a man in his sixties with acute or convalescent COVID-19.

The chain is built from TRBV30 and TRBJ1-6; the D is unclear. V was cut by 5 bases and J by 0 bases, with 8 bases left in between. Germline CDR1 GTSNPN, CDR2 SVGIG (reference sequence). The CDR3 consists of 14 residues. This chain's CDR3 is CAWGVASYNSPLHF. CDR3 bases: TGTGCCTGGGGGGTGGCCTCCTATAATTCACCCCTCCACTTT.

As DNA, the CDR3 is TGTGCCAGCAGCACCTGGGACGGCGGGGGAGGGCAAGAGACCCAGTACTTC. Translated: CASSTWDGGGGQETQYF. The V gene is TRBV11-2, the J gene TRBJ2-5; 7 positions agree with TRBD2. V shed 5 bases and J 2 bases; nucleotides not matched to a gene: 14. Germline assignment: CDR1 SGHAT and CDR2 FQNNGV. CDR3 length: 17 residues.

This clone came up once. This chain joins TRBV30 and TRBJ2-1; perhaps TRBD2 as D (7 bases). The V end lost 0 bases, the J end lost 7 bases, and 13 bases lay between the germline ends. Germline-derived CDR1 and CDR2 are GTSNPN and SVGIG (reference sequence). CDR3 length: 14 residues. The CDR3 region has the DNA TGTGCCTGGAGTGTGTCGGGGGGCGCAAATGAGCAGTTCTTC. Translating it yields CAWSVSGGANEQFF.

This rearrangement joins TRBV18 to TRBJ1-1, with 7 bases lining up with TRBD1. Germline CDR1 and CDR2: KGHSH and LQKENI. The CDR3 is 15 amino acids. The V and J ends lost 3 bases and 4 bases, in that order; junction bases with no gene match: 8. This CDR3 is CASSPDRERITEAFF. The CDR3 nucleotides are TGTGCCAGCTCACCCGACAGGGAACGGATCACTGAAGCTTTCTTT.

The chain joins TRBV6-5 to TRBJ2-2, with 7 bases identical to TRBD2. Losses at the gene ends were 7 bases for V and 7 bases for J; bases not matched to a gene: 9. The CDR3 runs 14 residues. Looked up from germline, CDR1 is MNHEY and CDR2 is SVGAGI. DNA for the CDR3: TGTGCCAGCAAGCGGGAACTTAGCGGCGGGGAGCTGTTTTTT. Translating it yields CASKRELSGGELFF.

The chain uses TRBV30 and TRBJ2-3; 10 bases agree with TRBD2. This CDR3 contains 15 residues. Germline V gene data show CDR1 as GTSNPN and CDR2 as SVGIG (reference sequence). J was trimmed by 1 base and V by 3 bases; bases with no gene match: 4. CDR3 nucleotides: TGTGCCTGGAGCGAGCTAGCGGGGGGCACAGATACGCAGTATTTT. The encoded protein is CAWSELAGGTDTQYF.

This chain links TRBV15 with TRBJ2-7; D is possibly TRBD1 (5 bases). CDR1 is LNHNV and CDR2 is YYDKDF in the germline V gene (reference sequence). The CDR3 totals 13 residues. V was clipped by 4 bases and J by 3 bases, with 10 bases between them. CDR3 in amino acids: CATSTMDIYEQYF. For the CDR3, the DNA is TGTGCCACCAGCACTATGGACATCTACGAGCAGTACTTC.

The chain combines TRBV2 with TRBJ1-1; no reliable D call. The germline V and J ends were trimmed by 8 bases and 4 bases, with 11 bases remaining between them. CDR3 size: 12 residues. Germline V gene sequence: CDR1 SNHLY, CDR2 FYNNEI. CDR3 DNA sequence: TGTGCCAGCCTCGGGGTGTCCACTGAAGCTTTCTTT. As protein: CASLGVSTEAFF.

The rearrangement links TRBV10-1 to TRBJ2-1; 9 bases are a match to TRBD2. The germline CDR1 and CDR2 sequences are WNHNN and SYGVQD (reference sequence). J lost 8 bases, V lost 3 bases, and 11 bases had no gene match. CDR3 size: 16 residues. The CDR3 protein is CASSDGVLAGEDEQFF. In DNA, the CDR3 is TGCGCCAGCAGTGATGGTGTATTAGCGGGAGAGGATGAGCAGTTCTTC.

The chain couples TRBV6-4 to TRBJ2-1; D might be TRBD2 (6 bases). The germline V gene has CDR1 MRHNA and CDR2 SNTAGT. The V and J ends lost 2 bases and 5 bases respectively, with 13 bases between them. The CDR3 sequence is 15 residues long. The CDR3 spells CASSDSSGGHNEQFF. For the CDR3, the DNA is TGTGCCAGCAGTGACAGCTCCGGAGGGCACAATGAGCAGTTCTTC.

The J gene is TRBJ2-1, the V gene TRBV5-1, with D perhaps matching TRBD2 (6 bases). With 0 bases removed from V and 4 bases from J, the gap between germline ends came to 14 bases. CDR3 length equals 16 residues. Germline V gene lookup returns CDR1 SGHRS and CDR2 YFSETQ. The CDR3 loop reads CASSLEVSGAYNEQFF. DNA for the CDR3: TGCGCCAGCAGCTTGGAGGTTAGCGGAGCTTACAATGAGCAGTTCTTC.

V and J are TRBV2 and TRBJ2-3; D is ambiguous. The CDR3 has 12 residues. In germline, CDR1 is SNHLY, CDR2 FYNNEI. V was pared by 8 bases and J by 2 bases, with 8 bases between. The CDR3 sequence is CASDLDTDTQYF. The CDR3 DNA sequence: TGTGCCAGCGATCTAGACACAGATACGCAGTATTTT.

This clone showed up just a few times. J is TRBJ2-3 and V is TRBV29-1; D might be TRBD2 (5 bases). Trimming removed 3 bases from V and 5 bases from J, with 15 bases in between. Germline CDR1 and CDR2: SQVTM and ANQGSEA. This CDR3 is built from 14 residues. This CDR3 reads CSVDVGGPGDTQYF. The DNA of the CDR3 is TGCAGCGTTGACGTTGGCGGGCCCGGAGATACGCAGTATTTT.

V is TRBV10-2 and J is TRBJ1-5; TRBD1 matches at 8 bases. The V and J ends lost 3 bases and 6 bases, in that order; junction bases with no gene match: 10. The CDR3 totals 16 residues. CDR1 and CDR2 (germline): WSHSY, SAAADI. CDR3 sequence: CASSETDRVRSQPQHF. The CDR3 DNA follows: TGCGCCAGCAGTGAAACGGACAGGGTGAGGAGTCAGCCCCAGCATTTT.

The chain joins TRBV15 to TRBJ2-5; D is unclear. The V end was cut by 5 bases, the J end by 0 bases, with 7 bases between. Per the germline V gene, CDR1 is LNHNV and CDR2 is YYDKDF (reference sequence). The CDR3 is 13 residues long. The CDR3 sequence: CATSRLNQETQYF. In DNA form, the CDR3 reads TGTGCCACCAGCCGACTCAACCAAGAGACCCAGTACTTC. Complete variable domain (other parts from reference TRBV15 and TRBJ2-5): DAMVIQNPRYQVTQFGKPVTLSCSQTLNHNVMYWYQQKSSQAPKLLFHYYDKDFNNEADTPDNFQSRRPNTSFCFLDIRSPGLGDTAMYLCATSRLNQETQYFGPGTRLLVL.

The chain employs TRBV21-1 and TRBJ1-4. TRBV21-1 is a recognized pseudogene. The CDR3 covers 16 residues. CDR3 region: CASSKPGGRRREKLFF. Written as DNA, the CDR3 is TGTGCCAGCAGCAAGCCCGGAGGACGGAGGAGAGAAAAACTGTTTTTT.

V and J are TRBV6-5 and TRBJ1-1; 7 bases match TRBD1. CDR1 and CDR2 (germline): MNHEY, SVGAGI. V was pared by 2 bases and J by 0 bases, with 6 bases of the junction left unmatched. This CDR3 region has 16 residues. DNA for the CDR3: TGTGCCAGCAGTTACAGTTGGCAGGGGGTGAACACTGAAGCTTTCTTT. This gives the protein CASSYSWQGVNTEAFF.

The chain has TRBV11-2 and TRBJ2-3, with 7 positions matching TRBD2. The CDR3 runs 16 residues. V dropped 3 bases and J dropped 2; count of bases not matched to a gene: 8. Per the germline V gene, CDR1 is SGHAT and CDR2 is FQNNGV. Written as DNA, the CDR3 is TGTGCCAGCAGCTTGGGCGGACTAGGTTTCACAGATACGCAGTATTTT. This sequence encodes CASSLGGLGFTDTQYF.